This is a list of T cell receptor beta chains from one sample in a study of T cell changes during pregnancy in multiple sclerosis. The table came from immunoSEQ multiplex PCR; TCRdb's copy has only in-frame clones and leaves some out. The sample yields under 55,000 clones, around 90% seen once. The sequenced sample was peripheral blood, obtained in the first trimester of pregnancy. Receptors originate from a female donor with multiple sclerosis, enrolled in a pregnancy study. The CDR3 runs from the conserved cysteine through the conserved F or W. Fields, in order: J gene, clone size, V gene, D gene, CDR3 protein, CDR3 DNA. A D gene is named only where the DNA matches it firmly. A row's size may be missing; if present it is once, few, many or a size class.

>TRBJ2-5|-|TRBV6-5|TRBD1
CASSSGTGGTQYF
TGTGCCAGCAGTTCCGGGACAGGGGGCACCCAGTACTTC
>TRBJ2-5|once|TRBV7-2|-
CASSLDTETQYF
TGTGCCAGCAGCTTAGACACGGAGACCCAGTACTTC
>TRBJ1-5|-|TRBV29-1|-
CSVLLEGGNQPQHF
TGCAGCGTTCTTCTGGAGGGAGGCAATCAGCCCCAGCATTTT
>TRBJ2-3|-|TRBV7-2|-
CASSLSATTDTQYF
TGTGCCAGCAGCTTATCAGCGACCACAGATACGCAGTATTTT
>TRBJ2-7|-|TRBV7-9|-
CASSSDRPYEQYF
TGTGCCAGCAGCTCCGACAGACCCTACGAGCAGTACTTC
>TRBJ2-1|-|TRBV5-1|-
CASSSTGGSNEQFF
TGCGCCAGCAGCTCAACCGGGGGATCCAATGAGCAGTTCTTC
>TRBJ1-1|-|TRBV29-1|TRBD1
CSVDRPGHRGGDFF
TGCAGCGTCGATCGACCGGGACACAGGGGTGGGGATTTCTTT
>TRBJ1-6|few|TRBV5-4|-
CASSRGGSSYNSPLHF
TGTGCCAGCAGCCGGGGAGGGAGCTCCTATAATTCACCCCTCCACTTT
>TRBJ2-3|-|TRBV4-2|TRBD2
CASRLAGGSTDTQYF
TGTGCCAGCAGACTAGCGGGGGGCTCCACAGATACGCAGTATTTT
>TRBJ1-1|-|TRBV10-2|TRBD1
CASRSGQGNTEAFF
TGCGCCAGCAGGTCGGGACAGGGGAACACTGAAGCTTTCTTT
>TRBJ2-7|few|TRBV7-3|-
CASSLIVELAGEQYF
TGTGCCAGCAGCTTAATCGTAGAGCTGGCGGGGGAGCAGTACTTC
>TRBJ1-6|-|TRBV10-2|TRBD1
CASFPYYRGKEPLHF
TGCGCCAGCTTCCCCTACTACAGGGGGAAGGAACCCCTCCACTTT
>TRBJ1-1|-|TRBV2|TRBD1
CASSEVGQGANTEAFF
TGTGCCAGCAGTGAAGTGGGACAGGGGGCCAACACTGAAGCTTTCTTT
>TRBJ1-1|-|TRBV10-3|-
CATWTIGSTEAFF
TGTGCCACCTGGACTATCGGGAGCACTGAAGCTTTCTTT
>TRBJ1-1|-|TRBV5-1|TRBD1
CASSSRQGNTEAFF
TGCGCCAGCAGCTCCCGACAGGGGAACACTGAAGCTTTCTTT
>TRBJ1-3|once|TRBV7-9|-
CASSKGSSSGNTIYF
TGTGCCAGCAGCAAGGGGTCTTCCTCTGGAAACACCATATATTTT
>TRBJ1-5|-|TRBV10-2|-
CASSGQINQPQHF
TGCGCCAGCAGCGGACAAATCAATCAGCCCCAGCATTTT
>TRBJ2-7|-|TRBV5-4|-
CASSPATAGRNEQYF
TGTGCCAGCAGCCCGGCCACCGCGGGGCGGAACGAGCAGTACTTC
>TRBJ1-1|once|TRBV5-1|-
CASSWRGRRGGENTEAFF
TGCGCCAGCAGCTGGAGGGGACGCCGGGGGGGGGAAAACACTGAAGCTTTCTTT
>TRBJ1-1|-|TRBV6-1|-
CASSEVRLTNTEAFF
TGTGCCAGCAGTGAAGTGAGACTTACGAACACTGAAGCTTTCTTT